Reported below is one TCR beta chain. Germline V gives CDR1 SNHLY, CDR2 FYNNEI. V gave up 3 bases and J gave up 2 bases; unmatched junction bases: 7. The CDR3 has 16 amino acids. The data were taken from a study of blood T cell repertoires in COVID-19. Sequencing used immunoSEQ multiplex PCR; TCRdb keeps in-frame clones, though not all of them. Here the sample spans around 310,000 clones, roughly 88% being singletons. The chain couples TRBV2 to TRBJ2-3; 8 nucleotides line up with TRBD2. This TCR was recovered from a woman aged 45-65 years with active or convalescent COVID-19. Material for sequencing was peripheral blood. The DNA of the CDR3 is TGTGCCAGCAGTGATACGGGGGGGAGTTACACAGATACGCAGTATTTT. Translation: CASSDTGGSYTDTQYF.